This entry lists 11 T cell receptor beta chains sequenced from one sample in a study of vaccination effects on CD4 cells after COVID-19. Data came from immunoSEQ multiplex PCR; TCRdb stores just in-frame clones and leaves some out. Of about 76,000 clones listed, more than 70% were seen once; the top ten hold approximately 2%. Once cultured for approximately 10 days, the cells underwent separation to obtain CD4+ T cells. Their specific antigens are unknown. Specimen: CD4+ T cells from PBMCs cultured without peptide, collected before COVID-19 vaccination. The receptors shown here come from a human donor who received a COVID-19 vaccine.

V usage is TRBV19 and J usage is TRBJ2-5; 8 bases align to TRBD2. The J segment lost 2 bases and the V segment lost 5 bases, leaving 10 bases of the junction unmatched. The CDR3 is 16 amino acids. Germline CDR1 LNHDA, CDR2 SQIVND (reference sequence). CDR3 protein: CASSSRGGAPQETQYF. The CDR3 bases are TGTGCCAGTAGTTCACGGGGGGGGGCCCCTCAAGAGACCCAGTACTTC.

This sequence joins TRBV14 and TRBJ1-3; D gene uncertain. V was clipped by 6 bases and J by 5 bases, with 11 bases between them. Germline V lookup: CDR1 SGHDN, CDR2 FVKESK. This CDR3 region has 13 residues. CDR3 in amino acids: CASRLQARNTIYF. CDR3 coding DNA: TGTGCCAGCAGACTCCAGGCCAGAAACACCATATATTTT. Supplemented by reference TRBV14 and TRBJ1-3, the full variable domain reads EAGVTQFPSHSVIEKGQTVTLRCDPISGHDNLYWYRRVMGKEIKFLLHFVKESKQDESGMPNNRFLAERTGGTYSTLKVQPAELEDSGVYFCASRLQARNTIYFGEGSWLTVV.

The chain carries TRBV27 and TRBJ2-7; D tentatively reads TRBD1 or TRBD2 (5 bases each). Trimming stripped 4 bases from V and 2 bases from J, with 24 bases between. Germline CDR1 reads MNHEY; CDR2 reads SMNVEV (reference sequence). The CDR3 loop spans 18 amino acids. For the CDR3, the DNA is TGTGCCAGCAGTTCTCCTTCGGGACGAACCCCGAATCCCTACGAGCAGTACGTC. Translated, it gives CASSSPSGRTPNPYEQYV.

V gene TRBV4-1 combines with J gene TRBJ1-4, with D unclear. Trimming took 4 bases from V and 9 from J, leaving 30 bases between them. This CDR3 is 19 amino acids long. CDR1 is MGHRA, CDR2 YSYEKL, per germline. CDR3 in amino acids: CASSLTPSDSRAYEKKLFF. CDR3 nucleotides: TGCGCCAGCAGCCTAACACCTTCAGATTCCCGGGCCTACGAGAAAAAACTGTTTTTT.

V is TRBV19 and J is TRBJ2-4; 7 bases map to TRBD2. This CDR3 has 16 amino acids. Germline V gives CDR1 LNHDA, CDR2 SQIVND (reference sequence). The V segment lost 3 bases and the J segment 3 bases; nucleotides outside the gene matches: 8. The CDR3 DNA reads TGTGCCAGTAGTATCAATCCGGGGGGAGGCAAAAACATTCAGTACTTC. Protein: CASSINPGGGKNIQYF.

The V and J genes are TRBV24-1 and TRBJ1-1; D gene unclear. This CDR3 spans 12 amino acids. In germline, CDR1 is KGHDR, CDR2 SFDVKD. The germline V and J ends were trimmed by 3 bases and 2 bases, with 3 bases remaining between them. The CDR3 DNA is TGTGCCACCAGTGATGGTAACACTGAAGCTTTCTTT. It codes for CATSDGNTEAFF.

V is TRBV4-1 and J is TRBJ2-5; TRBD1 aligns across 7 bases. This CDR3 has 13 residues. The germline gives CDR1 MGHRA, CDR2 YSYEKL. Trimming cost V 5 bases and J 7 bases; bases outside gene matches: 7. The CDR3 loop reads CASSSRQGRTQYF. The CDR3 DNA reads as TGCGCCAGCAGCTCCCGACAGGGACGGACCCAGTACTTC.

The chain is built from TRBV4-1 and TRBJ1-3; 10 nucleotides line up with TRBD1. The V gene's germline CDR1 is MGHRA and CDR2 YSYEKL. There are 15 residues in the CDR3. J gave up 3 bases and V 2 bases, and 1 base lay outside the gene matches. This chain's CDR3 is CASSQWTGGGNTIYF. As DNA, the CDR3 is TGCGCCAGCAGCCAATGGACAGGGGGTGGAAACACCATATATTTT.

V usage is TRBV6-6 and J usage is TRBJ1-1; no reliable D call. V dropped 2 bases and J dropped 0 bases, with 7 bases sitting between them. Germline assignment: CDR1 MNHNY and CDR2 SVGAGI (reference sequence). This CDR3 has 14 amino acids. The CDR3 loop is CASSYERLNTEAFF. In DNA, the CDR3 is TGTGCCAGCAGTTACGAGAGATTGAACACTGAAGCTTTCTTT.

This clone was observed once. The chain carries TRBV5-4 and TRBJ2-3; 7 bases fit TRBD1. The germline gives CDR1 SGHNT, CDR2 YYREEE (reference sequence). V lost 4 bases, J lost 5 bases, and 4 bases stayed unmatched. The CDR3 spans 13 residues. CDR3 in amino acids: CASSPPGGDTQYF. Written as DNA, the CDR3 is TGTGCCAGCAGCCCCCCAGGGGGAGATACGCAGTATTTT.

V gene TRBV18 combines with J gene TRBJ1-5, with unresolved D. Deletions cut 1 base from V and 1 base from J, with 8 bases between. CDR1 KGHSH and CDR2 LQKENI come from the germline V gene. The CDR3 is 15 residues long. The chain's CDR3 is CASSPLGGSNQPQHF. For the CDR3, the DNA is TGTGCCAGCTCACCACTAGGTGGGAGCAATCAGCCCCAGCATTTT.